The sample holds many counts of the clone carrying this TCR beta chain. The data are from a study of identical twins. TCRdb passed the 5' RACE reads through MiXCR, listing each CDR3 protein once. The sample contains 1.5 million or so distinct CDR3 sequences, about 32% of which appear only once. V shed 3 bases and J 5 bases; nucleotides not matched to a gene: 0. Germline CDR1 is DFQATT and CDR2 is SNEGSKA (reference sequence). This CDR3 comprises 13 residues. The receptor comes from a newborn girl in good health. The chain is built from TRBV20-1 and TRBJ2-3; 12 bases map to TRBD2. Sequencing was performed on cord blood. The CDR3 loop is CSARTSGRDTQYF. The CDR3 DNA reads as TGCAGTGCTAGGACTAGCGGGAGAGATACGCAGTATTTT.